This entry lists 25 T cell receptor beta chains sequenced from one sample in a study of blood T cells in healthy people across ages. Primed by a sample-barcoded 5' primer and a J-beta primer mix, a second PCR proceeded for about 6 to 12 cycles. One entry per CDR3 protein, called by TCRdb with MiXCR from the 5' RACE reads. The table shows fewer than 1,200,000 distinct CDR3 sequences, with less than 25% occurring only once. These data were also reused for a study on T cells of mothers and their children.

The specimen sequenced was blood. Source of these receptors: a girl between 2 and 10 years old in good health.

This clonotype came up a few times. J is TRBJ2-7 and V is TRBV7-2; D ambiguous. Trimming shortened V by 4 bases and J by 3 bases, and 10 bases separated the two germline ends. CDR1 SGHTA and CDR2 FQGNSA come from the germline V gene. The CDR3 contains 13 residues. The CDR3 sequence is CASSSRKVYEQYF. The CDR3 DNA follows: TGTGCCAGCAGCTCCAGGAAAGTCTACGAGCAGTACTTC. The full variable domain, completed using reference TRBV7-2 and TRBJ2-7, is GAGVSQSPSNKVTEKGKDVELRCDPISGHTALYWYRQSLGQGLEFLIYFQGNSAPDKSGLPSDRFSAERTGGSVSTLTIQRTQQEDSAVYLCASSSRKVYEQYFGPGTRLTVT.

The chain links TRBV7-9 to TRBJ2-1; D uncertain. The germline V gene has CDR1 SEHNR and CDR2 FQNEAQ (reference sequence). The CDR3 loop spans 14 amino acids. V was shortened by 6 bases and J by 6 bases, with 15 bases between the two germline ends. The CDR3 DNA sequence: TGTGCCAGCAGTCCGCGGAGCTCGGGCAATGAGCAGTTCTTC. Protein product: CASSPRSSGNEQFF.

The rearrangement links TRBV7-9 to TRBJ2-1; 9 bases agree with TRBD2. This CDR3 is built from 17 residues. V lost 3 bases and J lost 8; bases outside the gene matches: 14. The germline gives CDR1 SEHNR, CDR2 FQNEAQ (reference sequence). The CDR3 nucleotides read TGTGCCAGCAGCTTCTTTCCGGCTCTAGCGGGAATCTATGAGCAGTTCTTC. Encoded protein: CASSFFPALAGIYEQFF. Complete variable domain (other parts from reference TRBV7-9 and TRBJ2-1): DTGVSQNPRHKITKRGQNVTFRCDPISEHNRLYWYRQTLGQGPEFLTYFQNEAQLEKSRLLSDRFSAERPKGSFSTLEIQRTEQGDSAMYLCASSFFPALAGIYEQFFGPGTRLTVL.

This clonotype was counted a few times. This chain joins TRBV28 and TRBJ2-7; 9 positions match TRBD2. In germline, CDR1 is MDHEN, CDR2 SYDVKM. The V gene end was trimmed by 4 bases and the J gene end by 6 bases; junction bases not matched to a gene: 13. This CDR3 comprises 16 residues. The CDR3 loop reads CASSSQIIAGVVEQYF. The DNA of the CDR3 is TGTGCCAGCAGTTCCCAGATAATAGCGGGAGTCGTCGAGCAGTACTTC.

V gene TRBV5-1 combines with J gene TRBJ2-5; D perhaps matches TRBD2 (5 bases). V lost 0 bases, J lost 6 bases, and 18 bases lay in between. The CDR3 consists of 16 residues. In germline, CDR1 is SGHRS, CDR2 YFSETQ. The CDR3 sequence: CASSLELTRTTQTQYF. CDR3 coding DNA: TGCGCCAGCAGCTTGGAACTTACTAGGACCACGCAGACCCAGTACTTC.

The V gene is TRBV28, the J gene TRBJ1-1, with D possibly being TRBD1 (5 bases). The germline CDR1 and CDR2 sequences are MDHEN and SYDVKM. V gave up 5 bases and J gave up 6 bases, with 16 bases separating them. This CDR3 spans 14 amino acids. DNA for the CDR3: TGTGCCAGCAGTGTACGGGGCCGGTCCCCTGAAGCTTTCTTT. It codes for CASSVRGRSPEAFF.

The V and J genes are TRBV6-1 and TRBJ1-1; no clear D gene. Between the trimmed V and J ends, which lost 10 bases and 11 bases, there was a span of 17 bases. CDR1 is MNHNS, CDR2 SASEGT, per germline. This CDR3 comprises 11 residues. The DNA for the CDR3 is TGTGCCACACAAGGAACCAGTGACGCTTTCTTT. Residues: CATQGTSDAFF.

This chain joins TRBV29-1 and TRBJ2-7, with D perhaps TRBD2 (7 bases). Trimming removed 6 bases at V and 4 bases at J, with 16 bases between. Germline V CDR1 and CDR2: SQVTM, ANQGSEA. The CDR3 loop spans 13 amino acids. The CDR3 here is CSVGGAGTYEQYF. CDR3 nucleotide sequence: TGCAGCGTGGGGGGGGCTGGGACGTACGAGCAGTACTTC.

The chain links TRBV12-3 or TRBV12-4 to TRBJ2-3; perhaps D is TRBD1 or TRBD2 (6 bases each). The CDR3 has 17 residues. V was clipped by 4 bases and J by 0 bases, with 17 bases between them. The CDR3 coding sequence is TGTGCCAGCAGTTCCAGACTAGGGACACATAGCACAGATACGCAGTATTTT. Its protein product is CASSSRLGTHSTDTQYF.

This clonotype was counted between two and nine times. The gene calls are TRBV20-1 and TRBJ1-1; D perhaps matches TRBD1 (5 bases). Trimming took off 1 base at V and 8 bases at J, with 20 bases between the two ends. Germline V lookup: CDR1 DFQATT, CDR2 SNEGSKA (reference sequence). The length of the CDR3 is 15 residues. CDR3 loop: CSARGQGAIPPEAFF. CDR3 coding DNA: TGCAGTGCTAGAGGGCAGGGCGCTATCCCGCCCGAAGCTTTCTTT.

The V call is TRBV28, the J call TRBJ2-4, with D perhaps matching TRBD2 (5 bases). Per the germline V gene, CDR1 is MDHEN and CDR2 is SYDVKM. The CDR3 sequence is 20 residues long. The ends were cut back, 2 bases at V and 7 bases at J, with 30 bases in the middle. The CDR3 nucleotides read TGTGCCAGCAGTTTAGGTTCCCTAATAAAGTCGGGATCGAAATTGAACATTCAGTACTTC. Amino acids: CASSLGSLIKSGSKLNIQYF.

V gene TRBV15 combines with J gene TRBJ2-5; TRBD2 matches 8 bases. V shed 8 bases and J 1 base; nucleotides not matched to a gene: 3. Germline V gene data show CDR1 as LNHNV and CDR2 as YYDKDF (reference sequence). This CDR3 region has 13 residues. The chain's CDR3 is CATYTSGQETQYF. The CDR3 DNA reads TGTGCCACCTACACTAGCGGCCAAGAGACCCAGTACTTC.

This clonotype was seen a few times. The J gene is TRBJ2-7, the V gene TRBV7-3; D gene uncertain. Trimming shortened V by 6 bases and J by 3 bases, and 15 bases separated the two germline ends. Per germline, CDR1 SGHTA and CDR2 FQGTGA. The CDR3 consists of 14 residues. The CDR3 protein is CASSLQLGDYEQYF. CDR3 bases: TGTGCCAGCAGTCTCCAGTTAGGTGACTACGAGCAGTACTTC.

V gene TRBV6-2 or TRBV6-3 combines with J gene TRBJ2-3; no clear D. Trimming removed 3 bases at V and 6 bases at J, with 16 bases between. The CDR3 totals 15 residues. CDR1 is MNHEY, CDR2 SVGEGT, per germline. The CDR3 DNA sequence: TGTGCCAGCAGTTATGGTGGCAAACGGTGGGATACGCAGTATTTT. This sequence encodes CASSYGGKRWDTQYF.

V and J are TRBV4-1 and TRBJ2-7; D perhaps matches TRBD1 (5 bases). The V end lost 4 bases, the J end lost 2 bases, and 12 bases lay between the germline ends. Germline values: CDR1 MGHRA, CDR2 YSYEKL. This CDR3 is 14 amino acids long. The CDR3 sequence is CASSLSTDTYEQYF. CDR3 nucleotides: TGCGCCAGCAGCCTATCGACAGATACCTACGAGCAGTACTTC.

About this clonotype itself: A much larger clone differs by one base, so this may be a read error. The CDR3 DNA sequence: TGTGTCAGCAGCGTACTTCCGGGACTAGCGGGACTTAGCACAGATACGCAGTATTTT. This gives the protein CVSSVLPGLAGLSTDTQYF. This rearrangement joins TRBV7-3 to TRBJ2-3, with 13 bases identical to TRBD2. CDR1 and CDR2 (germline): SGHTA, FQGTGA. The length of the CDR3 is 19 residues.

The chain joins TRBV7-6 to TRBJ1-1, with D possibly TRBD1 on 6 matching bases. Trimming shortened V by 5 bases and J by 0 bases, and 10 bases separated the two germline ends. Germline V lookup: CDR1 SGHVS, CDR2 FNYEAQ. The CDR3 totals 14 residues. CDR3 in amino acids: CASSPRGVNTEAFF. CDR3 coding DNA: TGTGCCAGCAGCCCCAGGGGCGTGAACACTGAAGCTTTCTTT.

This clonotype was observed a few times. Relative to the germline gene, one junction end is altered; a read error may explain this. J is TRBJ2-7 and V is TRBV4-2, with unresolved D. CDR1 LGHNA and CDR2 YNFKEQ come from the germline V gene. There are 14 residues in the CDR3. The CDR3 protein is CASNQGLTNYEQYF. The CDR3 DNA follows: TGTGCCAGCAACCAAGGTTTGACAAACTACGAGCAGTACTTC.

This clonotype was detected only a few times. The CDR3 protein is CASSDGGQPQHF. In DNA form, the CDR3 reads TGTGCCAGCAGCGATGGGGGACAGCCCCAGCATTTT. J is TRBJ1-5 and V is TRBV9, with a possible D match to TRBD1 (5 bases). This CDR3 comprises 12 residues. V was clipped by 3 bases and J by 7 bases, with 8 bases between them. CDR1 SGDLS and CDR2 YYNGEE come from the germline V gene.

Comment on this clonotype: A read error may account for a junction end that differs from germline. This chain links TRBV20-1 with TRBJ2-3; D gene unclear. CDR3 length: 13 residues. In germline, CDR1 is DFQATT, CDR2 SNEGSKA (reference sequence). The CDR3 here is CSASRLYTDAQYF. In DNA, the CDR3 is TGCAGTGCTAGCCGGTTATACACAGATGCGCAGTATTTT.

V usage is TRBV28 and J usage is TRBJ1-1; D is possibly TRBD1 (6 bases). V was trimmed by 5 bases and J by 3 bases, leaving 19 bases between them. This CDR3 contains 16 residues. The germline CDR1 and CDR2 sequences are MDHEN and SYDVKM. The CDR3: CASSAYRGHFDTEAFF. The CDR3 region has the DNA TGTGCCAGCAGTGCCTACCGGGGGCACTTCGACACTGAAGCTTTCTTT.

This sequence joins TRBV4-2 and TRBJ2-4, with D tentatively TRBD2 (6 bases). The V gene's germline CDR1 is LGHNA and CDR2 YNFKEQ. This CDR3 has 20 amino acids. V was clipped by 0 bases and J by 0 bases, with 21 bases between them. CDR3 coding DNA: TGTGCCAGCAGCCAAGAGCGTCAGGGTCGATCGGGACTAGCCAAAAACATTCAGTACTTC. Translation gives CASSQERQGRSGLAKNIQYF.

This chain joins TRBV4-3 and TRBJ2-5, with 10 bases that match TRBD2. V was clipped by 0 bases and J by 1 base; unmatched bases: 11. CDR3 length: 19 amino acids. Germline V gene sequence: CDR1 LGHNA, CDR2 YSLEER. The CDR3 reads CASSQDLYSGGLLQETQYF. CDR3 nucleotide sequence: TGCGCCAGCAGCCAAGACCTTTATAGCGGGGGGCTACTCCAAGAGACCCAGTACTTC.

The rearrangement links TRBV6-1 to TRBJ2-7, with 10 bases matching TRBD2. J gave up 0 bases and V 9 bases, and 14 bases lay outside the gene matches. This CDR3 has 17 residues. Germline CDR1 MNHNS, CDR2 SASEGT. The CDR3 reads CASTRSLSGRDSYEQYF. The CDR3 nucleotides are TGTGCCAGTACGCGGAGTTTGAGCGGGAGGGACTCCTACGAGCAGTACTTC.

The rearrangement joins TRBV11-3 to TRBJ2-5; weak D call: TRBD2 (6 bases). The CDR3 covers 13 residues. Germline V lookup: CDR1 SGHNT, CDR2 YENEEA. V was shortened by 5 bases and J by 9 bases, with 16 bases between the two germline ends. CDR3 region: CASSRTTGESQYF. DNA of the CDR3: TGTGCCAGCAGCCGGACTACTGGGGAGTCCCAGTACTTC.